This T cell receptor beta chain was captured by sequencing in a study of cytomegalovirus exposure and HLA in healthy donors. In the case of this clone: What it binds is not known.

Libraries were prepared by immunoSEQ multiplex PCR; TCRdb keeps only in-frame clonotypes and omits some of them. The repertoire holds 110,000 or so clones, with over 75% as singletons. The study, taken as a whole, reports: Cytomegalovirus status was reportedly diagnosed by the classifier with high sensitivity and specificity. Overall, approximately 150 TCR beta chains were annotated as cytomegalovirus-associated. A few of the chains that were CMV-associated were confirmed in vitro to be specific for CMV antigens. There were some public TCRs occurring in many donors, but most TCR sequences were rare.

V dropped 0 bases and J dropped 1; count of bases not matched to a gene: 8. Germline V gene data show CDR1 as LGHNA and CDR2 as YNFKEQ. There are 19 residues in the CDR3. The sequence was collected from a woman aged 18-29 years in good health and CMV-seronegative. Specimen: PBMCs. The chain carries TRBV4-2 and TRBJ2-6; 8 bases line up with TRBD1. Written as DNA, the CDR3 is TGTGCCAGCAGCCAAGATTCCCAGGGGGCAGGGTCTGGGGCCAACGTCCTGACTTTC. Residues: CASSQDSQGAGSGANVLTF.